This T cell receptor beta chain was obtained from a study of shared clonotypes between healthy human individuals. V lost 0 bases, J lost 6 bases, and 13 bases stayed unmatched. There are 18 residues in the CDR3. Germline loops: CDR1 SNHLY, CDR2 FYNNEI. The method was immunoSEQ multiplex PCR; TCRdb's version includes in-frame clones alone and lacks a portion of them. Of some 1.4 million clones in the sample, 96% were seen once. The source material was naive CD4+ T cells sorted from blood. Sample subset: CD45RA+ positively selected. The source of this sequence is a man aged 25 to 40 in good health. This chain connects TRBV2 to TRBJ2-3; 9 nucleotides agree with TRBD2. The CDR3 DNA reads TGTGCCAGCAGTGAAGCGAGACAGGCGGGAGGGCCAAGGGATACGCAGTATTTT. This translates into CASSEARQAGGPRDTQYF.